The present TCR beta chain was sequenced within a study of blood T cell repertoires in COVID-19. Study at large: The United States, Italy and Spain provided the acute and convalescent COVID-19 samples. T cells, B-cell-depleted T cells, or PBMCs supplied cDNA or gDNA.

The CDR3 is made up of 15 amino acids. Trimming shortened V by 3 bases and J by 3 bases, and 14 bases separated the two germline ends. CDR1 is MGHDK and CDR2 is SYGVNS in the germline V gene. Original handling: By means of reference gene primer amplification, nucleated cell counts were estimated. Only in-frame clones appear in the TCRdb table, and some are missing; sequencing was by immunoSEQ multiplex PCR. The DNA gave D and trimming, while V, J and clone size come from that table. The table has fewer than 200,000 clones, roughly 87% seen once; the top ten hold about 1.4%. The material sequenced was peripheral blood. This chain connects TRBV25-1 to TRBJ1-2; tentatively, D is TRBD1 (6 bases). This TCR was recovered from a woman in her forties or fifties with acute or convalescent COVID-19. This CDR3 is CASSDGGGHYYGYTF. The DNA for the CDR3 is TGTGCCAGCAGTGACGGTGGGGGACATTACTATGGCTACACCTTC.